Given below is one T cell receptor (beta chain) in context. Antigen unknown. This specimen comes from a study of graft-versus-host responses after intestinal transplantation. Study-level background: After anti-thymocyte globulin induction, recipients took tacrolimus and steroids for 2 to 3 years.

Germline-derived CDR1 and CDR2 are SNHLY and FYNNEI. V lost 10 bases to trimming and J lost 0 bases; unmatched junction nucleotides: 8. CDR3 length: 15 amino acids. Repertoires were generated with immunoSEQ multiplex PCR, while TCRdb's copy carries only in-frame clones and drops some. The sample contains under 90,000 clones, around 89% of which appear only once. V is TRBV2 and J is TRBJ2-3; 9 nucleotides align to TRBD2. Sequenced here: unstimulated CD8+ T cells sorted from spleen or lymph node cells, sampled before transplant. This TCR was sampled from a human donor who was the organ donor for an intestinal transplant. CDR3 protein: CATFFLAGSTDTQYF. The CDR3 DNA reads TGTGCCACCTTCTTCCTAGCGGGGAGCACAGATACGCAGTATTTT.